This entry lists 30 T cell receptor beta chains sequenced from one sample in a study of control samples from healthy donors and cancer patients. Clones were read by immunoSEQ multiplex PCR, and TCRdb kept only the in-frame ones, dropping some. The table includes 90,000 to 150,000 clones, 91% detected once. Sequenced: blood. The receptor source for this set is a woman between 18 and 29 years old in good health.

The rearrangement uses TRBV10-1 and TRBJ2-1; D might be TRBD1 or TRBD2, each matching 5 bases. The germline V gene encodes CDR1 WNHNN and CDR2 SYGVQD (reference sequence). With 10 bases removed from V and 2 bases from J, the gap between germline ends came to 18 bases. The CDR3 loop spans 15 amino acids. CDR3 DNA sequence: TGCGCCACCTCCACCGGGACCGCTACCTACAATGAGCAGTTCTTC. As protein: CATSTGTATYNEQFF.

The chain employs TRBV7-2 and TRBJ1-2; TRBD1 matches 9 bases. V trimming: 4 bases; J trimming: 12 bases; junction bases outside the gene matches: 6. Germline values: CDR1 SGHTA, CDR2 FQGNSA. The CDR3 runs to 12 residues. This chain's CDR3 is CASSYYTGGNTF. The CDR3 coding sequence is TGTGCCAGCAGCTACTACACAGGGGGCAACACCTTC.

The V call is TRBV7-2, the J call TRBJ2-2; D not certain. The CDR3 consists of 16 residues. Per the germline V gene, CDR1 is SGHTA and CDR2 is FQGNSA. With 8 bases removed from V and 1 base from J, the gap between germline ends came to 17 bases. CDR3 amino acids: CASSPQTRLNTGELFF. DNA for the CDR3: TGTGCCAGCTCCCCCCAGACTCGCTTGAACACCGGGGAGCTGTTTTTT.

V is TRBV9 and J is TRBJ2-1; no clear D. Germline values: CDR1 SGDLS, CDR2 YYNGEE. The CDR3 covers 13 residues. V was clipped by 1 base and J by 6 bases, with 8 bases between them. The DNA for the CDR3 is TGTGCCAGCAGCGTAAGCAGTGGCAATGAGCAGTTCTTC. Translation: CASSVSSGNEQFF.

The chain has TRBV21-1 and TRBJ2-7; TRBD1 was called by the table and not checked on the DNA. TRBV21-1 is a recognized pseudogene. The CDR3 spans 14 residues. The CDR3 spells CASSKDSQCYEQYF. For the CDR3, the DNA is TGTGCCAGCAGCAAAGACAGTCAGTGCTACGAGCAGTACTTC.

J is TRBJ2-1 and V is TRBV13, with D possibly being TRBD2 (7 bases). This CDR3 has 15 amino acids. Germline lookup yields CDR1 PRHDT and CDR2 FYEKMQ (reference sequence). V dropped 5 bases and J dropped 5 bases, with 16 bases sitting between them. Here the CDR3 DNA reads TGTGCCAGCAGCCTCCCCGGGGGGCGAAACAATGAGCAGTTCTTC. It yields the protein CASSLPGGRNNEQFF.

The chain carries TRBV25-1 and TRBJ2-5; D is unclear. Germline CDR1 reads MGHDK; CDR2 reads SYGVNS. The length of the CDR3 is 12 residues. Trimming took off 4 bases at V and 7 bases at J, with 10 bases between the two ends. CDR3 nucleotide sequence: TGTGCCAGCAGTGTAGGCCCAGGGACCCAGTACTTC. This codes for CASSVGPGTQYF.

DNA for the CDR3: TGTGCCAGCAGTTTATTAGGGGTATATTCACCCCTCCACTTT. Translated: CASSLLGVYSPLHF. V and J are TRBV28 and TRBJ1-6, with a tentative D call TRBD1 (5 bases). Germline assignment: CDR1 MDHEN and CDR2 SYDVKM. There are 14 residues in the CDR3. The V end was cut by 1 base, the J end by 8 bases, with 9 bases between.

This chain joins TRBV4-3 and TRBJ2-7; D gene unclear. The V and J ends lost 0 bases and 3 bases respectively, with 9 bases between them. The CDR3 consists of 14 residues. Per the germline V gene, CDR1 is LGHNA and CDR2 is YSLEER. Here the CDR3 reads CASSQDHPLYEQYF. CDR3 nucleotide sequence: TGCGCCAGCAGCCAAGATCACCCACTCTACGAGCAGTACTTC.

This clone was detected only a few times. The J gene is TRBJ1-6, the V gene TRBV2; D is uncertain. The CDR3 extends over 16 amino acids. V dropped 0 bases and J dropped 9 bases, with 15 bases sitting between them. The germline V gene has CDR1 SNHLY and CDR2 FYNNEI. As DNA, the CDR3 is TGTGCCAGCAGTGAAGCGGGTAGCCCGTATGTTTCACCCCTCCACTTT. This translates into CASSEAGSPYVSPLHF. The full variable domain, completed using reference TRBV2 and TRBJ1-6, is EPEVTQTPSHQVTQMGQEVILRCVPISNHLYFYWYRQILGQKVEFLVSFYNNEISEKSEIFDDQFSVERPDGSNFTLKIRSTKLEDSAMYFCASSEAGSPYVSPLHFGNGTRLTVT.

J is TRBJ2-3 and V is TRBV5-1, with TRBD1 identical over 8 bases. This CDR3 has 16 amino acids. Losses at the gene ends were 4 bases for V and 3 bases for J; bases not matched to a gene: 10. Germline V CDR1 and CDR2: SGHRS, YFSETQ. This CDR3 reads CASSPRTGRSTDTQYF. The CDR3 coding sequence is TGCGCCAGCAGCCCCCGGACAGGGAGGAGTACAGATACGCAGTATTTT.

J is TRBJ2-3 and V is TRBV15; D is uncertain. This CDR3 is 13 amino acids long. Germline V gives CDR1 LNHNV, CDR2 YYDKDF (reference sequence). Trimming shortened V by 3 bases and J by 1 base, and 5 bases separated the two germline ends. The CDR3 DNA is TGTGCCACCAGCAGTGCGCGCACAGATACGCAGTATTTT. It codes for CATSSARTDTQYF.

V is TRBV6-2 or TRBV6-3 and J is TRBJ2-6; 8 bases line up with TRBD1. The CDR3 is 16 amino acids. The trim removed 2 bases at V and 4 bases at J, leaving 4 bases unmatched. CDR1 MNHEY and CDR2 SVGEGT come from the germline V gene. The CDR3 DNA reads as TGTGCCAGCAGTTACCAGGGGGCGGAGGGGGCCAACGTCCTGACTTTC. It codes for CASSYQGAEGANVLTF.

This clone has just a few counts. CDR3 sequence reads: CASSLPGQSYTF. CDR3 nucleotides: TGTGCCAGCTCCCTCCCGGGACAGAGCTACACCTTC. The chain has TRBV28 and TRBJ1-2; 7 bases map to TRBD1. The CDR3 is made up of 12 amino acids. V was pared by 8 bases and J by 9 bases, with 9 bases of the junction left unmatched. The germline V gene encodes CDR1 MDHEN and CDR2 SYDVKM.

The chain carries TRBV5-6 and TRBJ2-2, with 8 bases lining up with TRBD1. The germline gives CDR1 SGHDT, CDR2 YYEEEE. This CDR3 comprises 15 residues. The trim removed 2 bases at V and 1 base at J, leaving 1 base unmatched. As DNA, the CDR3 is TGTGCCAGCAGCTTCGGGACAGGGAACACCGGGGAGCTGTTTTTT. Protein product: CASSFGTGNTGELFF.

V usage is TRBV9 and J usage is TRBJ2-3, with no clear D. With 3 bases removed from V and 4 bases from J, the gap between germline ends came to 12 bases. CDR3 length: 14 amino acids. From germline, CDR1 is SGDLS and CDR2 YYNGEE. The CDR3 bases are TGTGCCAGCAGCGGTTCCTTGGTGGCAGATACGCAGTATTTT. It encodes CASSGSLVADTQYF.

This clone has only a few counts. The chain recombines TRBV18 with TRBJ1-2; maybe TRBD1 (6 bases). The ends were cut back, 4 bases at V and 6 bases at J, with 21 bases in the middle. Germline CDR1 and CDR2: KGHSH and LQKENI. This CDR3 has 16 residues. This chain's CDR3 is CASSLEQTGDLNGYTF. DNA of the CDR3: TGTGCCAGCTCACTAGAACAGACAGGTGATCTCAATGGCTACACCTTC.

This clone showed up just once. The chain couples TRBV20-1 to TRBJ1-2; D gene unclear. The CDR3 covers 10 residues. Germline CDR1 DFQATT, CDR2 SNEGSKA (reference sequence). The V gene lost 4 bases and the J gene lost 5 bases, with 5 bases spanning the gap. The CDR3 region has the DNA TGCAGTGCTAAATCGTATGGCTACACCTTC. This gives the protein CSAKSYGYTF.

This chain joins TRBV5-1 and TRBJ1-1; 9 nucleotides align to TRBD1. V was clipped by 0 bases and J by 9 bases; unmatched bases: 9. The CDR3 has 15 residues. Germline CDR1 SGHRS, CDR2 YFSETQ. The CDR3 is CASSLGTGTGKKAFF. The CDR3 bases are TGCGCCAGCAGCTTGGGAACCGGGACAGGGAAAAAAGCTTTCTTT.

This chain links TRBV28 with TRBJ2-7, with a weak D call TRBD2 (6 bases). The CDR3 is 17 residues long. The V end lost 2 bases, the J end lost 0 bases, and 17 bases lay between the germline ends. Germline V gene data show CDR1 as MDHEN and CDR2 as SYDVKM. CDR3 sequence (DNA): TGTGCCAGCAGTTTACCCGGGAATAGCGGTTACTCCTACGAGCAGTACTTC. This sequence encodes CASSLPGNSGYSYEQYF.

This clone appeared a single time. The V call is TRBV7-9, the J call TRBJ2-1; TRBD2 matches at 15 bases. Germline CDR1 reads SEHNR; CDR2 reads FQNEAQ (reference sequence). The CDR3 spans 18 residues. J lost 6 bases, V lost 7 bases, and 13 bases had no gene match. CDR3 in amino acids: CASTQGLAGGLLGNEQFF. The CDR3 region has the DNA TGTGCCAGCACCCAGGGACTAGCGGGAGGCCTACTCGGCAATGAGCAGTTCTTC.

This chain joins TRBV7-8 and TRBJ2-3, with a tentative D call TRBD1 (5 bases). Germline V gene sequence: CDR1 SGHVS, CDR2 FQNEAQ. The CDR3 has 17 residues. V was pared by 3 bases and J by 0 bases, with 16 bases between. CDR3 in amino acids: CASSFMRQGPSTDTQYF. The DNA of the CDR3 is TGTGCCAGCAGCTTTATGCGCCAGGGCCCTAGCACAGATACGCAGTATTTT.

This chain uses TRBV7-3 with TRBJ2-3, with 8 bases lining up with TRBD1. V was clipped by 5 bases and J by 5 bases; unmatched bases: 6. Per germline, CDR1 SGHTA and CDR2 FQGTGA. The CDR3 contains 14 residues. The chain's CDR3 is CASSPDRGGDTQYF. DNA of the CDR3: TGTGCCAGCAGCCCCGACAGGGGTGGAGATACGCAGTATTTT.

The CDR3 reads CASSLGGGFMGTEAFF. The CDR3 coding sequence is TGTGCCAGCAGCTTGGGTGGGGGGTTTATGGGCACTGAAGCTTTCTTT. J is TRBJ1-1 and V is TRBV5-6; D may be TRBD1 (5 bases). The CDR3 runs to 16 residues. Trimming left V 0 bases short and J 4 bases short, with 16 bases between. Germline loops: CDR1 SGHDT, CDR2 YYEEEE. Combining the CDR3 with reference TRBV5-6 and TRBJ1-1 gives the whole variable domain DAGVTQSPTHLIKTRGQQVTLRCSPKSGHDTVSWYQQALGQGPQFIFQYYEEEERQRGNFPDRFSGHQFPNYSSELNVNALLLGDSALYLCASSLGGGFMGTEAFFGQGTRLTVV.

The gene calls are TRBV19 and TRBJ1-4; D call uncertain. The V gene's germline CDR1 is LNHDA and CDR2 SQIVND (reference sequence). The CDR3 runs 15 residues. V lost 5 bases, J lost 8 bases, and 18 bases lay in between. CDR3 protein: CASSPHWEYSEKLFF. Here the CDR3 DNA reads TGTGCCAGTAGTCCCCACTGGGAATACTCGGAAAAACTGTTTTTT. Complete variable domain (other parts from reference TRBV19 and TRBJ1-4): DGGITQSPKYLFRKEGQNVTLSCEQNLNHDAMYWYRQDPGQGLRLIYYSQIVNDFQKGDIAEGYSVSREKKESFPLTVTSAQKNPTAFYLCASSPHWEYSEKLFFGSGTQLSVL.

CDR3 sequence (DNA): TGTGCCAGCAGTTGGCGGGGGAACACAGATACGCAGTATTTT. Translating it yields CASSWRGNTDTQYF. The V gene is TRBV6-5, the J gene TRBJ2-3; TRBD2 agrees at 7 bases. CDR1 is MNHEY and CDR2 is SVGAGI in the germline V gene. The CDR3 length is 14 residues. The trim removed 4 bases at V and 2 bases at J, leaving 3 bases unmatched.

The chain couples TRBV27 to TRBJ1-1; no clear D gene. Trimming pared 7 bases from V and 4 bases from J, leaving 22 bases between. CDR3 length: 16 residues. Germline V lookup: CDR1 MNHEY, CDR2 SMNVEV (reference sequence). The DNA of the CDR3 is TGTGCCAGCACACTGTCGTCGGGTGAGATGGGCACTGAAGCTTTCTTT. Translating it yields CASTLSSGEMGTEAFF.

A single count supports this clone. This rearrangement joins TRBV7-2 to TRBJ2-2; TRBD1 matches 11 bases. Germline V gene lookup returns CDR1 SGHTA and CDR2 FQGNSA. V shed 1 base and J 5 bases; nucleotides not matched to a gene: 3. The CDR3 runs 16 residues. Written as DNA, the CDR3 is TGTGCCAGCAGCTTAGTCGGGACAGGGGGGACCGGGGAGCTGTTTTTT. Its translation: CASSLVGTGGTGELFF.

The rearrangement uses TRBV30 and TRBJ1-1, with a possible D match to TRBD1 (5 bases). V gave up 2 bases and J gave up 1 base, with 17 bases separating them. CDR1 and CDR2 (germline): GTSNPN, SVGIG (reference sequence). The CDR3 loop spans 16 amino acids. The CDR3 reads CAWSSGGGGANTEAFF. The CDR3 nucleotides are TGTGCCTGGAGTTCGGGTGGCGGAGGGGCGAACACTGAAGCTTTCTTT.

The rearrangement links TRBV27 to TRBJ2-1; 8 bases line up with TRBD2. The CDR3 sequence is 14 residues long. CDR1 is MNHEY and CDR2 is SMNVEV in the germline V gene (reference sequence). J was trimmed by 6 bases and V by 6 bases; bases with no gene match: 7. CDR3 DNA: TGTGCCAGCAGGCTCCTTAGCGGGGCCAATGAGCAGTTCTTC. Amino acids: CASRLLSGANEQFF.